This T cell receptor (beta chain) was retrieved from a study of T cell responses to AZD1222 COVID-19 vaccine. Study results and limitations: Of spike-specific TCRs, nearly half reportedly target regions left unmutated in variants.

Sequenced by immunoSEQ multiplex PCR; TCRdb stores in-frame clones only, minus some. The sample includes 170,000 or so clones, roughly 90% of them seen just once. The CDR3 contains 15 residues. V was clipped by 3 bases and J by 5 bases; unmatched bases: 9. CDR1 is KGHSH and CDR2 is LQKENI in the germline V gene. To note about this clone: No antigen is known for it.

This chain uses TRBV18 with TRBJ2-5; TRBD1 aligns across 7 bases. The sample was peripheral blood, taken on day 0 of AZD1222 vaccination. This receptor was taken from an adult in good health. The CDR3 DNA reads as TGTGCCAGCTCACCTCTAGGAGACAGGGCTGAGACCCAGTACTTC. It yields the protein CASSPLGDRAETQYF.